Following are 30 T cell receptor beta chains from one sample sequenced in a study of blood T cell repertoires in COVID-19. Some clones are missing from TCRdb's copy, which holds only in-frame ones; the method was immunoSEQ multiplex PCR. The table includes about 200,000 clones, around 86% detected once. Sample: PBMCs or T cells enriched from blood (not recorded which). These receptors were taken from a man aged 40-49 years with acute COVID-19.

CDR3 loop: CASRTSGNTGELFF. The DNA for the CDR3 is TGTGCCAGTAGGACTAGCGGGAACACCGGGGAGCTGTTTTTT. The chain uses TRBV19 and TRBJ2-2; TRBD2 matches at 9 bases. Unmatched junction bases numbered 0, after V lost 6 bases and J lost 1 base. This CDR3 has 14 residues. The germline V gene has CDR1 LNHDA and CDR2 SQIVND (reference sequence).

The rearrangement uses TRBV6-6 and TRBJ2-5; D gene unclear. V was trimmed by 0 bases and J by 5 bases, leaving 10 bases between them. The CDR3 is made up of 14 amino acids. The germline gives CDR1 MNHNY, CDR2 SVGAGI (reference sequence). As DNA, the CDR3 is TGTGCCAGCAGTTACTCCGAAGGCAGGGAGACCCAGTACTTC. It codes for CASSYSEGRETQYF.

The chain recombines TRBV9 with TRBJ2-2; TRBD2 is a possible D gene (5 bases). CDR3 size: 13 residues. The germline CDR1 and CDR2 sequences are SGDLS and YYNGEE. Trimming took off 0 bases at V and 6 bases at J, with 6 bases between the two ends. The CDR3 sequence: CASSVVLAGELFF. The CDR3 DNA reads TGTGCCAGCAGCGTAGTACTAGCCGGGGAGCTGTTTTTT.

This chain uses TRBV9 with TRBJ1-2; the D is unclear. V lost 2 bases and J lost 5, with 10 bases in between. Germline CDR1 SGDLS, CDR2 YYNGEE. The CDR3 is 13 residues long. CDR3 nucleotide sequence: TGTGCCAGCAGCGTGACCGGGGTTTATGGCTACACCTTC. Amino acid sequence: CASSVTGVYGYTF.

V is TRBV6-5 and J is TRBJ2-2; D possibly corresponds to TRBD2 (5 bases). Trimming removed 11 bases from V and 1 base from J, with 8 bases in between. Looked up from germline, CDR1 is MNHEY and CDR2 is SVGAGI. This CDR3 has 12 amino acids. The CDR3 sequence is CAARGNTGELFF. Written as DNA, the CDR3 is TGTGCCGCCCGGGGGAACACCGGGGAGCTGTTTTTT.

V and J are TRBV11-1 and TRBJ2-5; TRBD1 might be the D (6 bases). Germline CDR1 reads SGHAT; CDR2 reads FQDESV (reference sequence). This CDR3 has 16 residues. V gave up 4 bases and J gave up 0 bases, with 15 bases separating them. CDR3 sequence: CASSWAAGEYQETQYF. CDR3 sequence (DNA): TGTGCCAGCAGCTGGGCGGCAGGGGAGTACCAAGAGACCCAGTACTTC.

The CDR3 region is CASSLGLAGENQETQYF. CDR3 sequence (DNA): TGCGCCAGCAGCTTAGGACTAGCGGGAGAGAACCAAGAGACCCAGTACTTC. This chain connects TRBV5-1 to TRBJ2-5, with 13 bases identical to TRBD2. V dropped 2 bases and J dropped 0; count of bases not matched to a gene: 4. This CDR3 region has 17 residues. Germline V gene sequence: CDR1 SGHRS, CDR2 YFSETQ.

This clone came up a few times. The V gene is TRBV4-2, the J gene TRBJ2-7, with TRBD2 as a possible D gene (5 bases). The germline gives CDR1 LGHNA, CDR2 YNFKEQ. V was pared by 1 base and J by 0 bases, with 10 bases between. CDR3 length equals 15 residues. The DNA for the CDR3 is TGTGCCAGCAGCCAAGCCCTAGCAGGCTCCTACGAGCAGTACTTC. Its translation is CASSQALAGSYEQYF.

This rearrangement joins TRBV9 to TRBJ2-7; 9 nucleotides line up with TRBD2. The CDR3 runs 14 residues. The germline V gene encodes CDR1 SGDLS and CDR2 YYNGEE. Trimming cost V 5 bases and J 4 bases; bases outside gene matches: 7. The CDR3 DNA reads TGTGCCAGCAGTTTTACTAGCGGGTCTTACGAGCAGTACTTC. Amino acid sequence: CASSFTSGSYEQYF. Together with reference TRBV9 and TRBJ2-7, the CDR3 gives the full variable domain: DSGVTQTPKHLITATGQRVTLRCSPRSGDLSVYWYQQSLDQGLQFLIQYYNGEERAKGNILERFSAQQFPDLHSELNLSSLELGDSALYFCASSFTSGSYEQYFGPGTRLTVT.

This rearrangement joins TRBV18 to TRBJ2-3; 14 bases fit TRBD2. The germline V gene encodes CDR1 KGHSH and CDR2 LQKENI. V dropped 3 bases and J dropped 3; count of bases not matched to a gene: 5. CDR3 length: 17 amino acids. The chain's CDR3 is CASSPGTSGRITDTQYF. CDR3 nucleotides: TGTGCCAGCTCACCGGGGACTAGCGGGAGAATAACAGATACGCAGTATTTT.

The chain uses TRBV15 and TRBJ1-5; weak D call: TRBD1 (5 bases). The CDR3 length is 15 residues. The ends were cut back, 5 bases at V and 1 base at J, with 12 bases in the middle. Germline lookup yields CDR1 LNHNV and CDR2 YYDKDF (reference sequence). DNA of the CDR3: TGTGCCACCAGCGGGAGCCGGGGGAGCAATCAGCCCCAGCATTTT. It is translated as CATSGSRGSNQPQHF.

In the case of this clone: In the same sample, other DNA sequences code for this CDR3. The J gene is TRBJ2-5, the V gene TRBV7-9; 7 positions match TRBD2. There are 15 residues in the CDR3. In germline, CDR1 is SEHNR, CDR2 FQNEAQ (reference sequence). J gave up 2 bases and V 3 bases, and 6 bases lay outside the gene matches. CDR3 sequence reads: CASSLGGGRQETQYF. Written as DNA, the CDR3 is TGTGCCAGCAGCTTGGGGGGAGGGCGTCAAGAGACCCAGTACTTC.

This chain connects TRBV11-2 to TRBJ2-4; TRBD2 aligns across 7 bases. The CDR3 is 17 amino acids. J gave up 10 bases and V 5 bases, and 20 bases lay outside the gene matches. Germline CDR1 and CDR2: SGHAT and FQNNGV. CDR3 DNA: TGTGCCAGCAGCCTCCGGACCGGGGGGAGCGTGAGGGAGATTCAGTACTTC. It codes for CASSLRTGGSVREIQYF. The complete variable domain, with remaining parts taken from reference TRBV11-2 and TRBJ2-4, reads EAGVAQSPRYKIIEKRQSVAFWCNPISGHATLYWYQQILGQGPKLLIQFQNNGVVDDSQLPKDRFSAERLKGVDSTLKIQPAKLEDSAVYLCASSLRTGGSVREIQYFGAGTRLSVL.

This clone appeared a single time. The chain links TRBV5-6 to TRBJ2-1; TRBD2 is a possible D gene (6 bases). The CDR3 runs 15 residues. Trimming took off 4 bases at V and 0 bases at J, with 11 bases between the two ends. Germline V gene lookup returns CDR1 SGHDT and CDR2 YYEEEE. As DNA, the CDR3 is TGTGCCAGCAGCCGCAGGGAGGACTCCTACAATGAGCAGTTCTTC. Translating gives CASSRREDSYNEQFF.

This sequence joins TRBV18 and TRBJ1-1; 7 bases match TRBD1. The germline V gene has CDR1 KGHSH and CDR2 LQKENI. The V and J ends lost 0 bases and 3 bases, in that order; junction bases with no gene match: 1. The CDR3 runs 14 residues. CDR3 residues: CASSPPTGYTEAFF. The CDR3, as DNA: TGTGCCAGCTCACCACCGACAGGGTACACTGAAGCTTTCTTT.

In this sample, this clone turned up a few times. The V and J genes are TRBV7-9 and TRBJ2-2; D gene ambiguous. The CDR3 extends over 16 amino acids. V lost 5 bases and J lost 2, with 15 bases in between. The V gene's germline CDR1 is SEHNR and CDR2 FQNEAQ (reference sequence). The CDR3 coding sequence is TGTGCCAGCAGCCCCCGGCAGCAGACTAACACCGGGGAGCTGTTTTTT. Translated: CASSPRQQTNTGELFF. Filled out from reference TRBV7-9 and TRBJ2-2, the complete variable domain reads DTGVSQNPRHKITKRGQNVTFRCDPISEHNRLYWYRQTLGQGPEFLTYFQNEAQLEKSRLLSDRFSAERPKGSFSTLEIQRTEQGDSAMYLCASSPRQQTNTGELFFGEGSRLTVL.

Of note for this clone: Different DNA sequences within this sample yield the same CDR3. V and J are TRBV7-3 and TRBJ2-3; 10 nucleotides align to TRBD1. The V segment lost 5 bases and the J segment 5 bases; nucleotides outside the gene matches: 7. The CDR3 runs 15 residues. CDR1 is SGHTA and CDR2 is FQGTGA in the germline V gene. The CDR3 protein is CASSPRQGAGDTQYF. The CDR3 DNA follows: TGTGCCAGCAGCCCAAGACAGGGGGCGGGAGATACGCAGTATTTT.

In its sample, this clone was seen a few times. The chain recombines TRBV18 with TRBJ2-5, with D perhaps TRBD1 (6 bases). The V end was cut by 6 bases, the J end by 5 bases, with 16 bases between. CDR3 length equals 14 residues. Germline V CDR1 and CDR2: KGHSH, LQKENI. The chain's CDR3 is CASSGPRGGETQYF. In DNA, the CDR3 is TGTGCCAGCTCGGGACCCAGGGGCGGCGAGACCCAGTACTTC.

The V and J genes are TRBV10-3 and TRBJ2-1; D is possibly TRBD1 (5 bases). V dropped 3 bases and J dropped 5 bases, with 14 bases sitting between them. CDR1 and CDR2 (germline): ENHRY, SYGVKD. The CDR3 totals 15 residues. The CDR3, as DNA: TGTGCCATCAGTGAAAGAGACAGAAGGGACAATGAGCAGTTCTTC. Residues: CAISERDRRDNEQFF.

As DNA, the CDR3 is TGTGCCAGCAGGGCTACCCTAATATATAGCAATCAGCCCCAGCATTTT. Encoded protein: CASRATLIYSNQPQHF. The genes are TRBV19 and TRBJ1-5; D perhaps matches TRBD1 (5 bases). The CDR3 consists of 16 residues. Germline CDR1 LNHDA, CDR2 SQIVND (reference sequence). Trimming removed 9 bases at V and 0 bases at J, with 18 bases between.

The chain links TRBV6-5 to TRBJ2-2; 7 bases map to TRBD1. The V and J ends lost 7 bases and 6 bases, in that order; junction bases with no gene match: 8. Per germline, CDR1 MNHEY and CDR2 SVGAGI. This CDR3 region has 14 residues. The CDR3 here is CASIVTGKAGELFF. CDR3 bases: TGTGCCAGCATTGTGACAGGGAAGGCCGGGGAGCTGTTTTTT.

This CDR3 reads CSAKQLKETQYF. DNA of the CDR3: TGCAGCGCCAAGCAATTGAAGGAGACCCAGTACTTC. The chain is built from TRBV29-1 and TRBJ2-5; no reliable D call. Looked up from germline, CDR1 is SQVTM and CDR2 is ANQGSEA. The CDR3 extends over 12 amino acids. Trimming pared 7 bases from V and 5 bases from J, leaving 14 bases between.

Only one count was recorded for this clone. The rearrangement joins TRBV27 to TRBJ2-3; no definite D call. CDR3 size: 15 residues. The germline CDR1 and CDR2 sequences are MNHEY and SMNVEV (reference sequence). V lost 7 bases, J lost 2 bases, and 16 bases lay in between. CDR3 bases: TGTGCCAGCACCCTCAGCGCTGCCTCCACAGATACGCAGTATTTT. Its translation: CASTLSAASTDTQYF.

The chain carries TRBV24-1 and TRBJ2-1, with 8 nucleotides matching TRBD2. The CDR3 has 17 residues. V trimming: 3 bases; J trimming: 10 bases; junction bases outside the gene matches: 16. Germline CDR1 and CDR2: KGHDR and SFDVKD. The CDR3 region has the DNA TGTGCCACCAGTGATCCTAATAGCGGGGACGGCGCATGGGAGCAGTTCTTC. Translation: CATSDPNSGDGAWEQFF.

The V gene is TRBV19, the J gene TRBJ2-5, with D maybe TRBD1 (5 bases). Trimming cost V 5 bases and J 2 bases, with 9 bases left between them. Germline loops: CDR1 LNHDA, CDR2 SQIVND (reference sequence). The CDR3 is 13 residues long. DNA of the CDR3: TGTGCCAGTAGTGTTCAGGGACAAGAGACCCAGTACTTC. Amino acid sequence: CASSVQGQETQYF.

CDR3 protein: CASSPTGRGEQYF. The DNA of the CDR3 is TGTGCCAGCAGCCCCACCGGCAGGGGGGAGCAGTACTTC. The chain couples TRBV3-1 (or the pseudogene TRBV3-2) to TRBJ2-7; TRBD1 agrees at 7 bases. The V and J ends lost 4 bases and 7 bases, in that order; junction bases with no gene match: 7. This CDR3 has 13 residues. Germline CDR1 is LGHDT and CDR2 is YNNKEL (reference sequence).

The V call is TRBV5-1, the J call TRBJ2-3; TRBD2 aligns across 14 bases. Germline V lookup: CDR1 SGHRS, CDR2 YFSETQ. The V segment lost 4 bases and the J segment 1 base; nucleotides outside the gene matches: 11. This CDR3 is 19 amino acids long. The CDR3: CASSPTRTSGRSRTDTQYF. DNA of the CDR3: TGCGCCAGCAGCCCGACCCGGACTAGCGGGAGGAGTCGCACAGATACGCAGTATTTT. Supplemented by reference TRBV5-1 and TRBJ2-3, the full variable domain reads KAGVTQTPRYLIKTRGQQVTLSCSPISGHRSVSWYQQTPGQGLQFLFEYFSETQRNKGNFPGRFSGRQFSNSRSEMNVSTLELGDSALYLCASSPTRTSGRSRTDTQYFGPGTRLTVL.

With respect to this clone: At one of its ends the junction is not consistent with the germline gene, which may arise from a read error. The V and J genes are TRBV18 and TRBJ2-7; D gene uncertain. The CDR3 spans 11 residues. Germline CDR1 KGHSH, CDR2 LQKENI. CDR3 nucleotide sequence: TGTGCCAGCTCATCCTCCTCCGAGCAGTACTTC. This gives the protein CASSSSSEQYF. The variable domain in full, with the rest retrieved from reference TRBV18 and TRBJ2-7, is NAGVMQNPRHLVRRRGQEARLRCSPMKGHSHVYWYRQLPEEGLKFMVYLQKENIIDESGMPKERFSAEFPKEGPSILRIQQVVRGDSAAYFCASSSSSEQYFGPGTRLTVT.

A single count supports this clone. The chain recombines TRBV5-4 with TRBJ2-7; the D gene is possibly TRBD2 (5 bases). V was trimmed by 0 bases and J by 2 bases, leaving 12 bases between them. This CDR3 has 15 amino acids. Germline V CDR1 and CDR2: SGHNT, YYREEE (reference sequence). The CDR3 nucleotides read TGTGCCAGCAGCTTGGCAAGCGGTTGGGCCTACGAGCAGTACTTC. Encoded protein: CASSLASGWAYEQYF. The variable domain in full, completed from reference TRBV5-4 and TRBJ2-7, reads ETGVTQSPTHLIKTRGQQVTLRCSSQSGHNTVSWYQQALGQGPQFIFQYYREEENGRGNFPPRFSGLQFPNYSSELNVNALELDDSALYLCASSLASGWAYEQYFGPGTRLTVT.

The CDR3: CASSEQWTGAGTEAFF. The CDR3 DNA follows: TGTGCCAGCAGTGAACAATGGACAGGGGCGGGAACTGAAGCTTTCTTT. V usage is TRBV2 and J usage is TRBJ1-1, with TRBD1 identical over 9 bases. The CDR3 totals 16 residues. The ends lost 2 bases at V and 5 bases at J; junction bases unmatched: 9. In germline, CDR1 is SNHLY, CDR2 FYNNEI.